This T cell receptor beta chain was found in a study of CD4 T cells in relation to SARS-CoV-2 and coronaviruses. Study-level background: Shared crossreactive spike epitopes were mapped to their HLA restriction.

Only in-frame clones appear in the TCRdb table, and some are missing; sequencing was by immunoSEQ multiplex PCR. This sample has tens of thousands of clones, with roughly 84% found just once. This clone has more than one count but fewer than ten. What it recognizes is unknown. The germline V gene encodes CDR1 SNHLY and CDR2 FYNNEI. V was pared by 2 bases and J by 8 bases, with 12 bases between. The CDR3 totals 13 residues. J is TRBJ1-2 and V is TRBV2, with D unclear. The sequencing input was naive CD4+ T cells from PBMCs, cultured in vitro. Described subset: naive CD4+ T cells isolated by negative enrichment. This receptor was obtained from an adult with COVID-19. CDR3 sequence (DNA): TGTGCCAGCAGTGAATTCCCTAACGGGGGCTACACCTTC. It codes for CASSEFPNGGYTF.